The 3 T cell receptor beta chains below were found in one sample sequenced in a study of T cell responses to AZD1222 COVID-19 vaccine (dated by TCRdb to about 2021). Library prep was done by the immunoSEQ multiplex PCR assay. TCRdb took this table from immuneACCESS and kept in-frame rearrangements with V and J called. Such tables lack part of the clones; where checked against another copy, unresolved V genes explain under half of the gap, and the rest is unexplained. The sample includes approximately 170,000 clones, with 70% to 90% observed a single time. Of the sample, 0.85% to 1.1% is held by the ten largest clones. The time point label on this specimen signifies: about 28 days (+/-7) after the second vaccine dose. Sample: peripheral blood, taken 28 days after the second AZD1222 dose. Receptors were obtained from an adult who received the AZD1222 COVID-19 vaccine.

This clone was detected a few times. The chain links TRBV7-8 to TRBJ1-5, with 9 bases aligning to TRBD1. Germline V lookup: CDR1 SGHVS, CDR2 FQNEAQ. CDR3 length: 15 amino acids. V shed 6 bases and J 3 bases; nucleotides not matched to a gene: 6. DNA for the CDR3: TGTGCCAGCAGACCAGACAGGGGGGACAATCAGCCCCAGCATTTT. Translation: CASRPDRGDNQPQHF.

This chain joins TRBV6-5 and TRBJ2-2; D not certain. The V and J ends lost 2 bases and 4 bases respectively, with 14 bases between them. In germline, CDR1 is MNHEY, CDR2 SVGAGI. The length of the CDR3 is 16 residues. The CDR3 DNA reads TGTGCCAGCAGTTACCGGCCAGGCGGTCCCACCGGGGAGCTGTTTTTT. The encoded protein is CASSYRPGGPTGELFF.

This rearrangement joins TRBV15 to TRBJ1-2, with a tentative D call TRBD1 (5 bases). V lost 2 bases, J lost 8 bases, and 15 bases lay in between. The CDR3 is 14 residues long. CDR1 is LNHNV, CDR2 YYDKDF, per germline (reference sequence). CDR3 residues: CATSRNRGDGGYTF. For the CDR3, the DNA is TGTGCCACCAGCAGAAATAGGGGAGACGGCGGCTACACCTTC.